These T cell receptor beta chains were read from a single sample in a study of tumor-infiltrating lymphocytes in primary liver carcinoma. TCRdb recomputed calls from the multiplex PCR reads with MiXCR, one row per CDR3 protein. Of under 200,000 distinct CDR3 sequences listed, 65% are singletons. The source material was peripheral blood. These receptors all stem from a woman in her sixties or seventies with primary liver carcinoma and hepatitis B virus infection. CDR3s include the opening cysteine and the closing phenylalanine or tryptophan. Each record gives: D gene, V gene, J gene, clone size, CDR3 DNA, CDR3 protein. The D gene is left open where the match is weak. A row's size may be missing; if present it is once, few, many or a size class.

NA	TRBV6-1	TRBJ1-1	NA	TGTACCAGCTACTTCGCTGAGGGGGGTGAAGCTTTCTTT	CTSYFAEGGEAFF
NA	TRBV29-1	TRBJ1-5	NA	TGCAACGTCCGGGACGGTAATCAGCCCCAGCATTTT	CNVRDGNQPQHF
NA	TRBV6-5	TRBJ2-7	once	TGTGCCAGCAGTTACTCCAGACAGAGCCGACCAAATAGGCAGTACTTC	CASSYSRQSRPNRQYF
NA	TRBV6-1	TRBJ1-1	many	TGTGCCAGCAGTGAGCGGTCGGGGAACACTGAAGCTTTCTTT	CASSERSGNTEAFF
TRBD2	TRBV5-1	TRBJ2-1	NA	TGCGCCAGCAGCTCGATCGCGGCGGGAGTCGTGCAGTTCTTC	CASSSIAAGVVQFF
NA	TRBV18	TRBJ2-1	NA	TGTGCCAGCTCTCTCAACAGGGACACCTACAATGAGCAGTTCTTC	CASSLNRDTYNEQFF
NA	TRBV7-9	TRBJ2-5	few	TGTGCCGTTGGACCCACCCAGGAGACCCAGTACTTC	CAVGPTQETQYF
TRBD2	TRBV28	TRBJ2-3	NA	TGTGCCAGCACCTTCCTAGAGGGAGGGCGCACAGATACGCAGTATTTT	CASTFLEGGRTDTQYF
TRBD2	TRBV6-5	TRBJ2-4	many	TGTGCCAGCCGGGGGGGAGCCAAAAACATTCAGTACTTC	CASRGGAKNIQYF
NA	TRBV6-1	TRBJ1-2	many	TGTGCCAGCAGTGAAGCGGGCTGGGGCTACACCTTC	CASSEAGWGYTF
NA	TRBV7-9	TRBJ2-5	NA	TGTGTCAGCACGACAGTTATCCAAGAGACCCAGTACTTC	CVSTTVIQETQYF
TRBD1	TRBV19	TRBJ1-1	NA	TGTGCCAGTAGTATAAGGACAGGGATGAACACTGAAGCTTTCTTT	CASSIRTGMNTEAFF
NA	TRBV9	TRBJ2-3	few	TGTGCCAGCAGCCCGAGACTAGTGGGAGGCACAGATACGCAGTATTTT	CASSPRLVGGTDTQYF
NA	TRBV30	TRBJ1-5	NA	TGTGCCTGGAGTGTAAGGTCAGTGATAGAACAGCTCAGTAATGAGCCCCAGCATTTT	CAWSVRSVIEQLSNEPQHF
NA	TRBV6-5	TRBJ2-3	NA	TGTGCCAGTAGTCACTCGGCTCGGGACACGCAGTATTTT	CASSHSARDTQYF
NA	TRBV19	TRBJ1-2	NA	TGTGCCAGTACCGGGCCACGATTCCTCTATGGCTACACCTTC	CASTGPRFLYGYTF
TRBD2	TRBV11-2	TRBJ2-1	NA	TGTGTCAACAGCCCCGGGGGGAGCTCCTACAATGAGCAGTTCTTC	CVNSPGGSSYNEQFF
NA	TRBV6-5	TRBJ2-1	NA	TGTGCCAGCAGTTACCTAGGACATGGGGCGCGGAATGAGCAGTTCTTC	CASSYLGHGARNEQFF
NA	TRBV29-1	TRBJ2-7	many	TGCAGCGCCTCCCGGGACGGTCGCTACGAGCAGTACTTC	CSASRDGRYEQYF
NA	TRBV13	TRBJ2-3	NA	TGTGCCAGCAGCTTGATCAGGGGCATAGACACAGATACGCAGTATTTT	CASSLIRGIDTDTQYF
NA	TRBV11-3	TRBJ2-1	NA	TGTGCCAGCAGTAGGGACTACAATGAGCAGTTCTTC	CASSRDYNEQFF
NA	TRBV6-5	TRBJ2-6	NA	TGTGCCAGCAGTTACGTTTCTCCTGGGGCCAACGTCCTAACTTTC	CASSYVSPGANVLTF
NA	TRBV7-9	TRBJ2-7	few	TGTGCCAGCAGCTCGCCAAAAGGGTCCGAGCAGTACTTC	CASSSPKGSEQYF
NA	TRBV15	TRBJ2-3	NA	TGTGCCACCAGCAGAGATCCGGGCGGGAGCACAGATACGCAGTATTTT	CATSRDPGGSTDTQYF
NA	TRBV4-2	TRBJ2-7	NA	TGTGCCAGCAGCCAAGCCACGGTCTTAGACTACGAGCACTACTTC	CASSQATVLDYEHYF
TRBD1	TRBV28	TRBJ1-2	NA	TGTGCCAGCGACAGGGGGAGTAAGGGCTACACCTTC	CASDRGSKGYTF
NA	TRBV13	TRBJ2-1	few	TGTGCCAGCGGGGTTTACAATGAGCAGTTCTTC	CASGVYNEQFF
NA	TRBV6-6	TRBJ2-3	many	TGTGCCAGCAGCCACGAAGTAACGCAGTATTTT	CASSHEVTQYF
NA	TRBV28	TRBJ2-7	NA	TGTGCCTGCAGATCAAACAGGGAATTCAATACCTACGAGCAGTACTTC	CACRSNREFNTYEQYF
NA	TRBV4-1	TRBJ2-7	many	TGCGCCAGCAGCCAAGATGCGGCAGGGGCCTCCTACGAGCAGTACTTC	CASSQDAAGASYEQYF
NA	TRBV11-2	TRBJ2-2	NA	TGTGCCAGTAGCTCCGAACTAGTTCAGGACACCGGGGAGCTGTTTTTT	CASSSELVQDTGELFF
NA	TRBV11-3	TRBJ2-7	NA	TGTGGCAGCAGTCCCGGGACAAGGGGCAACTACGAGCAGTACTTC	CGSSPGTRGNYEQYF
NA	TRBV19	TRBJ1-1	NA	TGTGCCAGTAGTATAGATCGGATTCTGAACATTGAAGCTTTCTTT	CASSIDRILNIEAFF
TRBD2	TRBV11-2	TRBJ2-7	NA	TGTGCCGGCAACTTTGGGGGGGGCTCCTACGAGCAGTACTTC	CAGNFGGGSYEQYF
TRBD1	TRBV11-1	TRBJ2-2	NA	TGTGCCAGTAGCCCCAGGGACAGAGAGAACACCGGGGAGCTGTATTTT	CASSPRDRENTGELYF
TRBD1	TRBV6-5	TRBJ2-7	NA	TGTGCCAGCAGTTACTCAGCTCCCGGGACAGGGGTAGCCGAGCAATACTTC	CASSYSAPGTGVAEQYF
NA	TRBV28	TRBJ1-2	many	TGTGCCAGCAGTCCCCCGGGGGGTTGGGGCTACACCTTC	CASSPPGGWGYTF
TRBD1	TRBV4-1	TRBJ1-4	NA	TGCGCCAGTAGCCAAGTGACAGGGGCTAATGAAGAACTGTTTTTT	CASSQVTGANEELFF
NA	TRBV5-6	TRBJ1-4	NA	TGTGCCAGCAGCTTTTTCAGTACAAATGAAGAACTGTTTTTT	CASSFFSTNEELFF
NA	TRBV18	TRBJ2-3	NA	TGTGCCAGCTCACTTGCTCAGGAAGATACGCAGTATTTT	CASSLAQEDTQYF
TRBD2	TRBV11-1	TRBJ2-6	NA	TGTGCCAGCATCGGCGGGAGGGACAGCTATTCTGGGGCCAACGTCCTGACTTTC	CASIGGRDSYSGANVLTF
NA	TRBV5-4	TRBJ1-1	few	TGTGCCAGCAGCCTCGGTCGGGGGACTGGGAGAGAAGCTTTCTTT	CASSLGRGTGREAFF
NA	TRBV11-2	TRBJ2-7	many	TGTGCCAGCAGCTTACTCAAACGGGACACCTCCTCCTACGAGCAGTACTTC	CASSLLKRDTSSYEQYF
TRBD1	TRBV5-5	TRBJ1-1	NA	TGTGCCAGCTGCTTGCGACAGGGGAGTCCGGGGGCTTTCTTT	CASCLRQGSPGAFF
NA	TRBV7-8	TRBJ1-1	NA	TGTGCCAGCAGCTTAGCGCGGGCTGAAGCTTCCTTT	CASSLARAEASF
TRBD1	TRBV6-1	TRBJ2-7	NA	TGTGACAGTAGTGAATATGGGGACAGATCCTACGAGCAGTACTTC	CDSSEYGDRSYEQYF
TRBD2	TRBV5-1	TRBJ2-7	NA	TGCGCCAGCAGGGATCTAGCGGGACCCTACGAGCAGTACTTC	CASRDLAGPYEQYF
NA	TRBV7-9	TRBJ1-2	few	TGTGCCAGCAGCTATGAAGGGTCATCCGGATATGGCTACACCTTC	CASSYEGSSGYGYTF
NA	TRBV5-8	TRBJ2-7	NA	TGTGCCAACAGCTGGATGACAGCGGGCGAAGACGAGCAGTACTTC	CANSWMTAGEDEQYF
NA	TRBV12-3/TRBV12-4	TRBJ2-5	NA	TGTGCCAGCAGCCTACAGGACTATATGGAGACCCAGTACTTC	CASSLQDYMETQYF
TRBD1	TRBV5-4	TRBJ2-7	few	TGTGCCAGCAGCCCCGGGACAGGATCCTCCTACGAGCAGTACTTC	CASSPGTGSSYEQYF
NA	TRBV5-1	TRBJ2-5	NA	TGCGCCAGCAGCTTGGAATTCTGTGAGACCCAGTACTTC	CASSLEFCETQYF
TRBD1	TRBV5-1	TRBJ2-7	few	TGCGCCAGCTCCTCCGGGACAGCCTCCTACGAGCAGTACTTC	CASSSGTASYEQYF
TRBD2	TRBV4-2	TRBJ2-2	NA	TGTGCCAGCAGCCAAGACGGGGGGTACACCGGGGAGCCGTTTTTT	CASSQDGGYTGEPFF